What follows is one T cell receptor (beta chain) and its context. What it binds is not known. The data belong to a study of blood T cells in healthy people across ages. Overall study results and limits: Because sorting was not performed, PBMCs prevented conclusive naive versus antigen-experienced comparison. Donors of long life had a larger count of naive CD4+ cells and greater diversity than aged donors.

There were healthy Caucasian individuals from Russia, aged roughly 6 to 95, serving as donors. Each sample gave at least 6.5 million isolated PBMCs. With a J-beta primer mix and a sample-barcoded 5' primer, a second PCR ran roughly 6 to 12 cycles. Via MiXCR, TCRdb re-called the 5' RACE reads, giving one row per CDR3 protein. The table records about 560,000 distinct CDR3 sequences, about 27% of them present only once. This CDR3 contains 13 residues. Germline V gives CDR1 SQVTM, CDR2 ANQGSEA. These data also featured in a second study, about T cells of mothers and their children.

The V call is TRBV29-1, the J call TRBJ2-5; D is possibly TRBD2 (5 bases). With the DNA end fitting TRBJ2-7 better, the J assignment may be wrong. The origin of this receptor is a boy aged 2 to 10 in good health. The sequencing input was blood. The CDR3 sequence: CSVEVAGDYEQYF. The CDR3 nucleotides read TGCAGCGTTGAAGTCGCGGGCGATTACGAGCAGTACTTC.